This T cell receptor beta chain derives from a study of shared clonotypes between healthy human individuals. About this clone itself: Other DNA variants within this sample encode the same CDR3.

The V and J ends lost 3 bases and 2 bases respectively, with 7 bases between them. Germline assignment: CDR1 MNHEY and CDR2 SVGAGI. The CDR3 is 13 residues long. TCRdb's copy holds only in-frame clones and misses some; the assay was immunoSEQ multiplex PCR. Of 2,500,000 or so clones listed, around 93% are singletons. Material for sequencing was naive CD4+ T cells from PBMCs. Subset noted: CD45RA+ positively selected. The V gene is TRBV6-5, the J gene TRBJ1-1; D is unclear. The receptor was derived from a young man in good health. Some clones in this sample may be carry-over from other donors' samples. The CDR3 loop reads CASSYLGNTEAFF. For the CDR3, the DNA is TGTGCCAGCAGTTATTTGGGCAACACTGAAGCTTTCTTT.